The clone carrying this TCR beta chain was observed a few times. These data belong to a study of blood T cell repertoires in COVID-19. On the study more broadly: The United States, Italy and Spain supplied acute and convalescent COVID-19 samples. Nucleic acid was either cDNA or gDNA, and it came from T cells, B-cell-depleted T cells, or PBMCs.

The CDR3 has 15 residues. CDR1 is MGHRA, CDR2 YSYEKL, per germline. Trimming cost V 0 bases and J 5 bases, with 13 bases left between them. In the original workflow: Reference gene primer amplification yielded estimated nucleated cell counts. Clones were read by immunoSEQ multiplex PCR, and TCRdb kept only the in-frame ones, dropping some. V, J and clone size are taken as reported in that table, and D and trimming were inferred from the DNA itself. The sample comprises 45,000 or so clones, about 82% of which are singletons, and roughly 2.1% rests with the top ten. Sequenced sample: peripheral blood. This TCR derives from a woman between 55 and 75 years old with acute or convalescent COVID-19. The rearrangement links TRBV4-1 to TRBJ2-5; D is possibly TRBD2 (6 bases). The CDR3: CASSQDGTSTETQYF. For the CDR3, the DNA is TGCGCCAGCAGCCAAGATGGTACTAGCACGGAGACCCAGTACTTC.